This T cell receptor beta chain appears in the sequencing data of a study of blood T cell repertoires in COVID-19. Germline V gives CDR1 MGHRA, CDR2 YSYEKL. Trimming left V 0 bases short and J 5 bases short, with 11 bases between. There are 15 residues in the CDR3. Per the original methods: Reference gene primer amplification gave estimated nucleated cell counts. Only in-frame clones appear in the TCRdb table, and some are missing; sequencing was by immunoSEQ multiplex PCR. V and J calls and clone size come straight from that table; D and trimming were deduced from the DNA. The top ten hold about 14% of the sample, which has 65,000 to 75,000 clones, around 78% seen once.

The origin of this receptor is a human donor in a cohort sampled during active COVID-19. This chain links TRBV4-1 with TRBJ2-1; tentatively, D is TRBD2 (5 bases). Specimen: peripheral blood. CDR3 DNA: TGCGCCAGCAGCCAAGAAGCCGGGGTTAACAATGAGCAGTTCTTC. It codes for CASSQEAGVNNEQFF.